These 25 T cell receptor beta chains share one sample of origin, sequenced in a study of tissue T cells after allogeneic stem cell transplantation. Sequencing used immunoSEQ multiplex PCR; TCRdb keeps in-frame clones, though not all of them. Of 40,000 to 60,000 clones detected, 65% to 80% appear once; the ten largest clones hold roughly 0.7%. Input material: sorted cells pooled from one or two spleens. The receptors were sampled from a pool of C57BL/6 mice in good health.

This clone has just one count. Gene names are mouse gene names. With the read ending 1 residue before the CDR3 end, the germline J gene is used to fill in that end. V and J are TRBV13-3 and TRBJ2-5; 9 bases map to TRBD2. The germline CDR1 and CDR2 sequences are NNHDY and SYVADS. This CDR3 has 14 residues. The V segment lost 4 bases and the J segment 2 bases; nucleotides outside the gene matches: 2. CDR3 DNA, as far as it was read: TGTGCCAGCAGTAGACTGGGGGTCCAAGACACCCAGTAC. This sequence encodes CASSRLGVQDTQY. The full CDR3 reads CASSRLGVQDTQYF.

A note on this clone: Gene names denote mouse genes. The sequence runs out 1 residue before the end of the CDR3; the remainder is reconstructed from the germline J gene. The chain is built from TRBV31 and TRBJ1-2, with TRBD1 matching over 7 bases. V was clipped by 1 base and J by 2 bases; unmatched bases: 1. The CDR3 is 13 residues long. In germline, CDR1 is GKSSPN, CDR2 SITVG. The CDR3 here is CAWSRGQNSDYTF. The sequenced CDR3 bases are TGTGCCTGGAGTCGGGGACAGAACTCCGACTACACC. Full variable domain (rest looked up from reference TRBV31 and TRBJ1-2): AQTIHQWPVAEIKAVGSPLSLGCTIKGKSSPNLYWYWQATGGTLQQLFYSITVGQVESVVQLNLSASRPKDDQFILSTEKLLLSHSGFYLCAWSRGQNSDYTFGSGTRLLVI.

A word on this clone: Germline and genes here are mouse. The chain's CDR3 is CASSQEDWGVAEQFF. The DNA read from the CDR3 is TGTGCCAGCAGCCAAGAAGACTGGGGGGTTGCTGAGCAGTTC. The chain carries TRBV5 and TRBJ2-1, with 10 bases fitting TRBD2. The read ends 1 residue before the CDR3 terminus; that terminus is restored from the germline J gene. J gave up 6 bases and V 0 bases, and 2 bases lay outside the gene matches. Germline-derived CDR1 and CDR2 are LGHNA and YNLKQL (reference sequence). The CDR3 is 15 amino acids.

Points on this clone: All gene names here are mouse names. The read finishes 1 residue shy of the CDR3 end, and the germline J gene is used to complete it. The genes are TRBV26 and TRBJ2-1, with D unclear. CDR1 is KGHPV, CDR2 FQNQEV, per germline (reference sequence). CDR3 length: 14 residues. V lost 3 bases to trimming and J lost 1 base, with 7 bases between them. The sequenced part of the CDR3 DNA is TGTGCCAGCAGTCTACCCGGGAACTATGCTGAGCAGTTC. Translating it yields CASSLPGNYAEQF. The whole CDR3 sequence is CASSLPGNYAEQFF.

Comments on this clone: Gene names are mouse gene names. The CDR3 is CASCRGQNTLYF. The part of the CDR3 DNA that was read is TGTGCCAGCTGTCGGGGCCAAAACACCTTGTAC. V and J are TRBV14 and TRBJ2-4, with D perhaps given as TRBD1 or TRBD2 (5 bases each). The read is 1 residue too short to cover the CDR3 end, so that end is filled in from the germline J gene. Trimming shortened V by 7 bases and J by 3 bases, and 9 bases separated the two germline ends. CDR3 length: 12 amino acids. Looked up from germline, CDR1 is SGHDT and CDR2 is FRDEAV. The full variable domain, its missing parts supplied by reference TRBV14 and TRBJ2-4, is EAGVTQSPRYAVLQEGQAVSFWCDPISGHDTLYWYQQPRDQGPQLLVYFRDEAVIDNSQLPSDRFSAVRPKGTNSTLKIQSAKQGDTATYLCASCRGQNTLYFGAGTRLSVL.

Of note for this clone: Gene names follow the mouse nomenclature. The observed sequence ends 1 residue before the CDR3 terminus, with the missing tail filled in from the germline J gene. This chain links TRBV13-2 with TRBJ1-1; no clear D gene. The length of the CDR3 is 12 residues. The V and J ends lost 2 bases and 0 bases respectively, with 2 bases between them. Looked up from germline, CDR1 is NNHNN and CDR2 is SYGAGS (reference sequence). The CDR3 reads CASGETNTEVFF. The part of the CDR3 DNA that was read is TGTGCCAGCGGTGAAACAAACACAGAAGTCTTC.

In the case of this clone: Mouse gene names and germline throughout. With the read ending 1 residue before the CDR3 end, the germline J gene is used to fill in that end. This rearrangement joins TRBV19 to TRBJ2-7; 14 bases line up with TRBD2. Germline trimming cut 5 bases from V and 7 bases from J; bases unmatched to any gene: 5. CDR1 and CDR2 (germline): FNHDT, SITEND (reference sequence). CDR3 length: 14 amino acids. The part of the CDR3 DNA that was read is TGTGCCAGCAGGCCGGGACTGGGGGGGCGGGAACAGTAC. Encoded protein: CASRPGLGGREQY. The whole CDR3 protein reads CASRPGLGGREQYF.

To note about this clone: Mouse germline and gene names are used. The read terminates 1 residue ahead of where the CDR3 ends, so the germline J gene completes it. The identical CDR3 is also encoded by other nucleotide sequences in the sample. The rearrangement links TRBV1 to TRBJ1-1; 7 positions match TRBD1. The CDR3 totals 14 residues. Germline CDR1 and CDR2: NSQYPW and LRSPGD (reference sequence). After removal of 3 bases from V and 1 base from J, the junction contained 2 bases not matched to a gene. The sequenced CDR3 bases are TGCACCTGCAGTGCTAGGGACAGAAACACAGAAGTCTTC. Translation gives CTCSARDRNTEVF. The CDR3, in full, reads CTCSARDRNTEVFF.

Of note for this clone: Mouse gene names and germline throughout. From the germline J gene comes the end of the CDR3, since the read stops 1 residue before it. This sequence joins TRBV2 and TRBJ1-6, with no clear D. TRBJ1-6 is designated an ORF whose function remains uncertain. CDR3 length equals 13 residues. The germline V and J ends were trimmed by 4 bases and 3 bases, with 4 bases remaining between them. Germline V CDR1 and CDR2: LGHNA, YSYQKL. Here the CDR3 reads CASSPNYNSPLYF. CDR3 DNA, as far as it was read: TGTGCCAGCAGCCCCAACTATAATTCGCCCCTCTAC.

Notes on this clone: Mouse names are used for the genes. The read stops 1 residue short of the end of the CDR3; the missing end is completed from the germline J gene. The rearrangement joins TRBV13-2 to TRBJ2-7, with 10 bases aligning to TRBD2. V was pared by 1 base and J by 2 bases, with 0 bases of the junction left unmatched. Looked up from germline, CDR1 is NNHNN and CDR2 is SYGAGS (reference sequence). The CDR3 totals 14 residues. The sequenced CDR3 bases are TGTGCCAGCGGTGATACTGGGGGGGCCTATGAACAGTAC. Residues: CASGDTGGAYEQY. The whole CDR3 region reads CASGDTGGAYEQYF.

Concerning this clone: Gene names refer to mouse genes. The CDR3 end is not reached by the read, which stops 1 residue before it; the germline J gene fills it in. The sample holds other DNA sequences that translate to the same CDR3. The chain has TRBV5 and TRBJ1-2; D is ambiguous. Trimming stripped 0 bases from V and 3 bases from J, with 5 bases between. In germline, CDR1 is LGHNA, CDR2 YNLKQL (reference sequence). This CDR3 has 13 residues. The CDR3 sequence is CASSQDRDSDYTF. Incomplete CDR3 DNA: TGTGCCAGCAGCCAAGATCGGGACTCCGACTACACC.

This clone appeared a few times. Here the gene names and germline are mouse. The read ends 1 residue shy of where the CDR3 ends; the end is completed using the germline J gene. This rearrangement joins TRBV13-2 to TRBJ1-4; D is undetermined. The ends were cut back, 0 bases at V and 3 bases at J, with 6 bases in the middle. CDR1 is NNHNN, CDR2 SYGAGS, per germline (reference sequence). The CDR3 runs 14 residues. CDR3 protein: CASGDAQTNERLFF. The CDR3 DNA, read in part, is TGTGCCAGCGGTGATGCACAGACCAACGAAAGATTATTT.

As to this clone: Each gene name is a mouse one. The read ends 1 residue before the CDR3 terminus; that terminus is restored from the germline J gene. The chain links TRBV13-2 to TRBJ2-5; 8 bases are a match to TRBD2. CDR3 size: 14 residues. The V segment lost 0 bases and the J segment 6 bases; nucleotides outside the gene matches: 3. Germline V gene lookup returns CDR1 NNHNN and CDR2 SYGAGS (reference sequence). The DNA read from the CDR3 is TGTGCCAGCGGTGATGCGGGGGGGCGCGACACCCAGTAC. It translates to CASGDAGGRDTQY. The CDR3 in its entirety is CASGDAGGRDTQYF.

A remark on this clone: Gene names refer to mouse genes. With the read ending 1 residue before the CDR3 end, the germline J gene is used to fill in that end. This rearrangement joins TRBV31 to TRBJ2-5; 11 bases match TRBD2. With V trimmed by 3 bases and J by 1 base, 3 bases remained unmatched. This CDR3 region has 15 residues. CDR1 is GKSSPN, CDR2 SITVG, per germline. CDR3: CAWSMGLGDQDTQYF. The part of the CDR3 DNA that was read is TGTGCCTGGAGCATGGGACTGGGGGACCAAGACACCCAGTAC.

Comments on this clone: Mouse gene names apply. The read finishes 1 residue shy of the CDR3 end, and the germline J gene is used to complete it. The rearrangement joins TRBV13-2 to TRBJ2-3; D is perhaps TRBD2 (5 bases). V was shortened by 1 base and J by 8 bases, with 5 bases between the two germline ends. Germline assignment: CDR1 NNHNN and CDR2 SYGAGS (reference sequence). The CDR3 consists of 11 residues. CDR3: CASGDWGTLYF. CDR3 bases read: TGTGCCAGCGGTGATTGGGGAACGCTGTAT.

With respect to this clone: Gene names are the mouse ones. The read ends 1 residue early relative to the CDR3; the germline J gene fills the gap. The chain employs TRBV19 and TRBJ1-6, with TRBD1 matching 9 bases. TRBJ1-6 is placed among ORFs of uncertain function. The CDR3 sequence is 14 residues long. V shed 5 bases, J shed 7 bases, and the junction held 4 bases outside the gene matches. Per germline, CDR1 FNHDT and CDR2 SITEND (reference sequence). The CDR3 sequence is CASSHRGRNSPLYF. CDR3 bases read: TGTGCCAGCAGCCACAGGGGGCGAAATTCGCCCCTCTAC.

With regard to this clone: Mouse gene names and germline throughout. The read terminates 1 residue before the CDR3 end, so the remaining end is supplied by the germline J gene. The genes are TRBV20 and TRBJ2-1; D unresolved. This CDR3 contains 13 residues. Trimming took 0 bases from V and 4 from J, leaving 7 bases between them. Germline V gene lookup returns CDR1 GFQATS and CDR2 STVNSAI. CDR3 bases read: TGTGGTGCTAGGGAAGTTCAATATGCTGAGCAGTTC. As protein: CGAREVQYAEQF. The full CDR3 is CGAREVQYAEQFF.

As concerns this clone: Mouse germline and gene names are used. Sequencing ends 1 residue short of the CDR3 end; the germline J gene provides the rest. The chain links TRBV2 to TRBJ2-5; TRBD1 is a possible D gene (6 bases). Trimming took 2 bases from V and 0 from J, leaving 9 bases between them. The CDR3 length is 15 residues. Germline V gene sequence: CDR1 LGHNA, CDR2 YSYQKL. The sequenced part of the CDR3 DNA is TGTGCCAGCAGCCAAACCGGGACAAACCAAGACACCCAGTAC. Translation: CASSQTGTNQDTQY. The CDR3 as a whole reads CASSQTGTNQDTQYF. Looking up the rest from reference TRBV2 and TRBJ2-5 gives the full variable domain: DPKIIQKPKYLVAVTGSEKILICEQYLGHNAMYWYRQSAKKPLEFMFSYSYQKLMDNQTASSRFQPQSSKKNHLDLQITALKPDDSATYFCASSQTGTNQDTQYFGPGTRLLVL.

A single count supports this clone. Mouse germline and gene names are used. The CDR3 goes on 1 residue after the read ends, and that part is filled in from the germline J gene. The chain is built from TRBV20 and TRBJ2-2, with D tentatively TRBD1 (5 bases). Per the germline V gene, CDR1 is GFQATS and CDR2 is STVNSAI. V was shortened by 2 bases and J by 1 base, with 8 bases between the two germline ends. The CDR3 totals 14 residues. CDR3 region: CGARRGVNTGQLYF. CDR3 DNA, as far as it was read: TGTGGTGCTAGGAGGGGAGTAAACACCGGGCAGCTCTAC.

The table lists this clone with a few counts. Here the gene names and germline are mouse. The sequence runs out 1 residue before the end of the CDR3; the remainder is reconstructed from the germline J gene. This rearrangement joins TRBV20 to TRBJ1-3, with 7 nucleotides matching TRBD1. This CDR3 comprises 13 residues. V gave up 6 bases and J gave up 0 bases; unmatched junction bases: 2. CDR1 and CDR2 from the germline V gene are GFQATS and STVNSAI. CDR3 residues: CGAGQDSGNTLYF. The CDR3 DNA, read in part, is TGTGGTGCCGGACAGGATTCTGGAAATACGCTCTAT.

Comments on this clone: Gene names are mouse gene names. Read data end 1 residue before the CDR3 end; the end is taken from the germline J gene. V is TRBV29 and J is TRBJ2-7; TRBD2 agrees at 11 bases. The germline gives CDR1 MSHET, CDR2 SYDVDS. V lost 3 bases, J lost 3 bases, and 1 base stayed unmatched. There are 14 residues in the CDR3. CDR3 bases read: TGTGCTAGCAGTTTCGACTGGGGGGGCTATGAACAGTAC. Translating gives CASSFDWGGYEQY. From start to end, the CDR3 is CASSFDWGGYEQYF.

A note on this clone: Here the gene names and germline are mouse. The CDR3 is cut off 1 residue early in the read; its end comes from the germline J gene. The chain links TRBV5 to TRBJ1-4; 7 nucleotides line up with TRBD1. The CDR3 contains 17 residues. J was trimmed by 3 bases and V by 0 bases; bases with no gene match: 7. Germline lookup yields CDR1 LGHNA and CDR2 YNLKQL (reference sequence). The CDR3 DNA, read in part, is TGTGCCAGCAGCCAAGATGGGACAGTCGCGCCCAACGAAAGATTATTT. Its protein product is CASSQDGTVAPNERLF. The whole CDR3 region reads CASSQDGTVAPNERLFF.

Turning to this clone: Gene names and germline refer to mouse. The read terminates 1 residue ahead of where the CDR3 ends, so the germline J gene completes it. The genes are TRBV24 and TRBJ2-1, with 8 bases lining up with TRBD2. This CDR3 region has 14 residues. Losses at the gene ends were 4 bases for V and 1 base for J; bases not matched to a gene: 0. Germline V gene lookup returns CDR1 KGHTA and CDR2 FRNEEI. The CDR3 DNA, read in part, is TGTGCCAGCAGTCGACTGGGGAACTATGCTGAGCAGTTC. It encodes CASSRLGNYAEQF. The full CDR3 protein reads CASSRLGNYAEQFF.

On this clone itself: Germline and genes here are mouse. The CDR3 sequence is CASSLRTGEGTQYF. The CDR3 bases that were read are TGTGCCAGCAGCCTCCGGACAGGGGAGGGCACCCAGTAC. This chain connects TRBV3 to TRBJ2-5, with TRBD1 identical over 9 bases. The CDR3 end falls 1 residue outside the read, so it is completed with the germline J gene. Germline V gene data show CDR1 as SNHLY and CDR2 as FYNGKV (reference sequence). The trim removed 5 bases at V and 8 bases at J, leaving 8 bases unmatched. This CDR3 is built from 14 residues. The full variable domain, its missing parts supplied by reference TRBV3 and TRBJ2-5, is GPKVLQIPSHQIIDMGQMVTLNCDPVSNHLYFYWYKQILGQQMEFLVNFYNGKVMEKSKLFKDQFSVERPDGSYFTLKIQPTALEDSAVYFCASSLRTGEGTQYFGPGTRLLVL.

With regard to this clone: Gene names are the mouse ones. The CDR3 goes on 1 residue after the read ends, and that part is filled in from the germline J gene. This sequence joins TRBV13-3 and TRBJ2-1; 8 bases are a match to TRBD2. The ends lost 2 bases at V and 3 bases at J; junction bases unmatched: 4. In germline, CDR1 is NNHDY, CDR2 SYVADS. This CDR3 contains 15 residues. The DNA read from the CDR3 is TGTGCCAGCAGTGACGACTGGGGCTTCTATGCTGAGCAGTTC. It specifies CASSDDWGFYAEQF. The whole CDR3 sequence reads CASSDDWGFYAEQFF.